This TCR beta chain is from a study of blood T cell repertoires in COVID-19 (TCRdb year 2020). For the study in its entirety: The collaborator samples originated in the United States, Italy and Spain and spanned the acute and convalescent phases of COVID-19. The prospective study material was composed of cDNA or gDNA derived from T cells, B-cell-depleted T cells, or PBMCs. Subjects who had been exposed to COVID-19, were actively infected with it, or had recovered from it provided the deeply sampled blood TCRbeta repertoires that made up the dataset. The repertoires were made available in a free public database intended to serve as a resource for research on the immune response to SARS-CoV-2. The samples were drawn from the first 160 participants of the ongoing ImmuneRACE study and from roughly 1,300 subjects provided by 6 global collaborators. Sample metadata almost always included a de-identified subject ID, COVID-19 status, age in years and sex. HLA class I and class II types, where available, came from metadata supplied by the sample provider rather than from assay-based typing.

The germline ends are 15 bases apart after V is trimmed by 7 bases and J by 5 bases. The CDR3 spans 13 residues, from the cysteine through the phenylalanine. Here the CDR3 DNA is all that survives: 39 bases in frame from base 1. The germline V gene gives CDR1 as SQVTM and CDR2 as ANQGSEA. TCRbeta CDR3 regions were amplified from genomic DNA by means of the immunoSEQ Assay, a bias-controlled multiplex PCR. The authors' pipeline ran thus. The number of nucleated cells in each sample was estimated from the amplification of reference gene primers within the assay. To quantify the absolute abundance of each unique TCRbeta CDR3 rearrangement, sequence reads were collapsed and filtered. Productive Simpson clonality was computed per sample as the square root of Simpson's diversity index over productive rearrangements. The clones in this table, taken by TCRdb from immuneACCESS, are in-frame only. Not every clone is retained; where verified, under half of the shortfall comes from an unresolved V gene, and the cause of the rest is unknown. The V and J calls and the clone size are those of that table, but D and trimming were determined from the DNA. Present in this sample are fewer than 250,000 clones, approximately 90% of which were seen just once. Together, the top ten hold roughly 3% of the sample.

Concerning this clone: Its antigen is still unknown. Per-nucleotide qualities are absent, and no much larger clonotype sits a single base away.

In Seattle, one collaborating source enrolled patients while the infection was active and tracked those patients longitudinally over the course of disease. Whole blood was collected in K2EDTA tubes by collaborating institutions according to the institutions' own protocols. For TCRbeta analysis, collaborators shipped samples in one of three forms: frozen whole blood, isolated PBMCs, or DNA extracted from either of those sample types. Findings and caveats that apply to the study as a whole: Clinical and demographic metadata were provided uncurated, with the amount varying by source and participant.

The clonotype comes from a man aged 25 to 40 with COVID-19, enrolled during active disease. The sample taken for sequencing was peripheral blood. The chain is encoded by TRBV29-1 joined to TRBJ1-5; perhaps TRBD1 is the D gene, with 6 bases matching. The base sequence is TGCAGCGCAGGCCAGGGGTCCGATCAGCCCCAGCATTTT. Translated, it reads CSAGQGSDQPQHF.